The 24 T cell receptor beta chains below were found in one sample sequenced in a study of blood T cells in healthy people across ages. For the second PCR, which ran for roughly 6 to 12 cycles, a sample-barcoded 5' primer and a J-beta primer mix were used. TCRdb re-called the 5' RACE reads through MiXCR, storing one row per CDR3 protein. This sample has some 900,000 distinct CDR3 sequences, with around 48% found just once. The sample consisted of blood. These receptor sequences come from a man under 40 in good health.

This chain joins TRBV6-5 and TRBJ2-5; D is perhaps TRBD1 (6 bases). Germline CDR1 is MNHEY and CDR2 is SVGAGI. There are 15 residues in the CDR3. Trimming left V 6 bases short and J 2 bases short, with 16 bases between. In DNA, the CDR3 is TGTGCCAGCAGACGCAACCAGGGGTGGCAAGAGACCCAGTACTTC. Protein product: CASRRNQGWQETQYF.

Notes on this clonotype: The junction does not match germline at one end; this may be a read error. CDR3 nucleotide sequence: TGCTGTGCTGGACAGGGTTCTAACTATGGCTACACCTTC. Its protein is CCAGQGSNYGYTF. The V and J genes are TRBV20-1 and TRBJ1-2, with 8 bases that match TRBD1. This CDR3 is 13 amino acids long. The V gene's germline CDR1 is DFQATT and CDR2 SNEGSKA (reference sequence).

This clonotype has just a few counts. V and J are TRBV5-1 and TRBJ2-1, with D unclear. This CDR3 is 13 amino acids long. Germline V lookup: CDR1 SGHRS, CDR2 YFSETQ. The V end lost 1 base, the J end lost 7 bases, and 9 bases lay between the germline ends. The DNA for the CDR3 is TGCGCCAGCAGCTTGAACGAACTGAATGAGCAGTTCTTC. This codes for CASSLNELNEQFF.

The chain joins TRBV14 to TRBJ2-1, with 9 bases aligning to TRBD2. The ends lost 3 bases at V and 8 bases at J; junction bases unmatched: 11. The germline gives CDR1 SGHDN, CDR2 FVKESK. The CDR3 is 16 amino acids. The CDR3 nucleotides read TGTGCCAGCAGCCATATTAGCGGGGGCGTTAGGGATGAGCAGTTCTTC. Amino acid sequence: CASSHISGGVRDEQFF.

V is TRBV2 and J is TRBJ2-7; 9 nucleotides match TRBD1. The CDR3 sequence is 14 residues long. The germline CDR1 and CDR2 sequences are SNHLY and FYNNEI. Germline trimming cut 4 bases from V and 2 bases from J; bases unmatched to any gene: 3. The CDR3 loop is CASSANRGPYEQYF. In DNA form, the CDR3 reads TGTGCCAGCAGTGCCAACAGGGGGCCCTACGAGCAGTACTTC.

This clonotype was found many times. The chain couples TRBV10-3 to TRBJ2-1, with 7 bases lining up with TRBD1. The trim removed 2 bases at V and 9 bases at J, leaving 13 bases unmatched. Germline loops: CDR1 ENHRY, CDR2 SYGVKD. This CDR3 region has 16 residues. The CDR3 DNA is TGTGCCATCAGTGAGGAAGACAGGGTCACGATCAGTGAGCAGTTCTTC. Translation gives CAISEEDRVTISEQFF.

V is TRBV6-6 and J is TRBJ2-1, with 7 bases that match TRBD2. From germline, CDR1 is MNHNY and CDR2 SVGAGI (reference sequence). Trimming took 2 bases from V and 5 from J; bases not matched to a gene: 3. This CDR3 spans 14 amino acids. CDR3 sequence reads: CASSYGGVDNEQFF. The CDR3 DNA sequence: TGTGCCAGCAGTTACGGGGGGGTTGACAATGAGCAGTTCTTC.

This clonotype was picked up a small number of times. The rearrangement joins TRBV20-1 to TRBJ2-6; D is uncertain. The V gene's germline CDR1 is DFQATT and CDR2 SNEGSKA (reference sequence). V lost 1 base and J 1 base, leaving 8 bases between the germline ends. This CDR3 is built from 15 residues. The CDR3 protein is CSARVQVSGANVLTF. CDR3 nucleotides: TGCAGTGCTAGAGTTCAGGTTTCTGGGGCCAACGTCCTGACTTTC.

This chain links TRBV28 with TRBJ2-1; 15 nucleotides align to TRBD2. V shed 5 bases, J shed 4 bases, and the junction held 6 bases outside the gene matches. Per germline, CDR1 MDHEN and CDR2 SYDVKM. This CDR3 has 17 residues. The CDR3 protein is CASSGTSGGKLYNEQFF. Here the CDR3 DNA reads TGTGCCAGCAGTGGGACTAGCGGGGGGAAACTTTACAATGAGCAGTTCTTC.

The chain joins TRBV6-5 to TRBJ2-1, with D possibly matching TRBD1 (5 bases). Trimming cost V 0 bases and J 7 bases, with 16 bases left between them. This CDR3 has 16 residues. The germline V gene encodes CDR1 MNHEY and CDR2 SVGAGI. Here the CDR3 DNA reads TGTGCCAGCAGTTACTCGGAATACAGGCAGGGTAATGAGCAGTTCTTC. Its translation: CASSYSEYRQGNEQFF.

The chain combines TRBV27 with TRBJ2-5, with 7 bases matching TRBD1. TRBJ2-7 matches the DNA end more closely, so the J call is doubtful. Germline values: CDR1 MNHEY, CDR2 SMNVEV (reference sequence). The CDR3 is 14 amino acids. The CDR3 coding sequence is TGTGCCAGCAGTTTATCCAGGGGGACCAACGAGCAGTACTTC. Translating it yields CASSLSRGTNEQYF.

A few counts support this clonotype. V gene TRBV20-1 combines with J gene TRBJ2-4, with 11 positions matching TRBD2. Looked up from germline, CDR1 is DFQATT and CDR2 is SNEGSKA (reference sequence). The length of the CDR3 is 15 residues. V trimming: 6 bases; J trimming: 0 bases; junction bases outside the gene matches: 4. CDR3 bases: TGCAGTGCGCTACTAGCGGGGGTAGCCAAAAACATTCAGTACTTC. It is translated as CSALLAGVAKNIQYF.

The chain uses TRBV4-1 and TRBJ2-7; 9 positions match TRBD1. The V gene's germline CDR1 is MGHRA and CDR2 YSYEKL. The CDR3 sequence is 14 residues long. J lost 2 bases, V lost 6 bases, and 5 bases had no gene match. The CDR3 loop reads CASRRQGGPYEQYF. Written as DNA, the CDR3 is TGCGCCAGCAGGCGACAGGGGGGCCCCTACGAGCAGTACTTC.

This clonotype was seen more than once but under ten times. V and J are TRBV4-3 and TRBJ2-1; the D gene is possibly TRBD2 (6 bases). This CDR3 is 17 amino acids long. The germline V and J ends were trimmed by 0 bases and 1 base, with 13 bases remaining between them. Germline V gene sequence: CDR1 LGHNA, CDR2 YSLEER. CDR3 loop: CASSQDDSGGSYNEQFF. CDR3 in DNA: TGCGCCAGCAGCCAAGACGACTCCGGGGGTTCCTACAATGAGCAGTTCTTC.

This clonotype has more than one count but fewer than ten. The chain employs TRBV5-1 and TRBJ1-2, with D unresolved. Deletions cut 1 base from V and 5 bases from J, with 9 bases between. The CDR3 is 13 residues long. The germline CDR1 and CDR2 sequences are SGHRS and YFSETQ. CDR3 bases: TGCGCCAGCAGCTTGAAGGGAGAGTATGGCTACACCTTC. Residues: CASSLKGEYGYTF.

This clonotype was observed once. This chain uses TRBV24-1 with TRBJ2-2; either TRBD1 or TRBD2 may supply D (6 bases each). CDR1 is KGHDR, CDR2 SFDVKD, per germline. The CDR3 has 17 residues. Trimming shortened V by 9 bases and J by 1 base, and 20 bases separated the two germline ends. For the CDR3, the DNA is TGTGCCACCGGCGGGGTTACAGGGCGTAAGAACACCGGGGAGCTGTTTTTT. Protein: CATGGVTGRKNTGELFF.

This clonotype has more than one count but fewer than ten. The rearrangement uses TRBV6-1 and TRBJ2-3; 11 bases are shared with TRBD2. The V and J ends lost 6 bases and 2 bases, in that order; junction bases with no gene match: 10. Germline CDR1 and CDR2: MNHNS and SASEGT. CDR3 length equals 17 residues. The DNA for the CDR3 is TGTGCCAGCAGCGCGAGGCCTAGCGGGGGGCTCACAGATACGCAGTATTTT. It is translated as CASSARPSGGLTDTQYF.

The chain is built from TRBV7-2 and TRBJ1-1, with 7 bases lining up with TRBD1. The V gene's germline CDR1 is SGHTA and CDR2 FQGNSA. CDR3 length equals 13 residues. The V segment lost 5 bases and the J segment 7 bases; nucleotides outside the gene matches: 7. CDR3 nucleotide sequence: TGTGCCAGCAGCCTGAAACAGGGGAATGAAGCTTTCTTT. This gives the protein CASSLKQGNEAFF.

The genes are TRBV2 and TRBJ2-5; D is uncertain. Trimming left V 10 bases short and J 2 bases short, with 14 bases between. Per the germline V gene, CDR1 is SNHLY and CDR2 is FYNNEI. The CDR3 consists of 13 residues. CDR3 sequence: CATKRAEQETQYF. The CDR3 DNA reads as TGTGCCACGAAAAGGGCGGAACAAGAGACCCAGTACTTC. Together with reference TRBV2 and TRBJ2-5, the CDR3 gives the full variable domain: EPEVTQTPSHQVTQMGQEVILRCVPISNHLYFYWYRQILGQKVEFLVSFYNNEISEKSEIFDDQFSVERPDGSNFTLKIRSTKLEDSAMYFCATKRAEQETQYFGPGTRLLVL.

V and J are TRBV4-3 and TRBJ2-5; no clear D. Germline V gene lookup returns CDR1 LGHNA and CDR2 YSLEER. The CDR3 runs 14 residues. V was shortened by 3 bases and J by 11 bases, with 19 bases between the two germline ends. CDR3 sequence: CASSHDRAVGEQYF. CDR3 DNA: TGCGCCAGCAGCCACGATCGGGCAGTAGGTGAGCAGTACTTC.

CDR3: CSARGGARGGTDTQYF. DNA of the CDR3: TGCAGTGCTAGAGGCGGGGCTCGGGGAGGTACAGATACGCAGTATTTT. The chain joins TRBV20-1 to TRBJ2-3; D might be TRBD2 (6 bases). The CDR3 runs to 16 residues. Germline V gene lookup returns CDR1 DFQATT and CDR2 SNEGSKA (reference sequence). The V end was cut by 1 base, the J end by 3 bases, with 17 bases between.

This clonotype was recorded once. This rearrangement joins TRBV5-1 to TRBJ2-7, with 8 positions matching TRBD2. CDR1 and CDR2 from the germline V gene are SGHRS and YFSETQ. This CDR3 contains 14 residues. The V and J ends lost 4 bases and 4 bases, in that order; junction bases with no gene match: 7. CDR3 protein: CASSVGGARYEQYF. CDR3 bases: TGCGCCAGCAGCGTCGGGGGGGCTAGGTACGAGCAGTACTTC.

The rearrangement links TRBV4-1 to TRBJ2-7; 7 bases fit TRBD2. The junction had 5 bases not matched to a gene; V was cut back by 1 base and J by 8 bases. In germline, CDR1 is MGHRA, CDR2 YSYEKL. The CDR3 has 13 amino acids. CDR3 residues: CASSQVLREKQYF. Written as DNA, the CDR3 is TGCGCCAGCAGCCAAGTTCTGCGGGAGAAGCAGTACTTC.

This clonotype was observed a few times. The chain uses TRBV30 and TRBJ2-7, with D unclear. The last part of the DNA fits TRBJ2-5 better; the J call may be wrong. The CDR3 is made up of 12 amino acids. Per the germline V gene, CDR1 is GTSNPN and CDR2 is SVGIG (reference sequence). DNA for the CDR3: TGTGCCTGGTGTAGGCAAGATGGGACCCAGTACTTC. Translation: CAWCRQDGTQYF.